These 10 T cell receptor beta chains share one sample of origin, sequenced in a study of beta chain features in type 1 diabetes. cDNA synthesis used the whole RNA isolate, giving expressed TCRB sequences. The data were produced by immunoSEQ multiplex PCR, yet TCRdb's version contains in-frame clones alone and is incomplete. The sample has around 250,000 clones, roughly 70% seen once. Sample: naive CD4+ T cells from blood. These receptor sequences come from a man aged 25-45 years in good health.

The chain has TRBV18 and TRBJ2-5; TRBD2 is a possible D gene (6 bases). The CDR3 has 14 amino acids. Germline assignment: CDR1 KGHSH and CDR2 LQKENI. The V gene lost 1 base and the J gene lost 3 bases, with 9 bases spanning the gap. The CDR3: CASSPLPSEETQYF. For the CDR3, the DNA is TGTGCCAGCTCACCACTACCTAGCGAAGAGACCCAGTACTTC. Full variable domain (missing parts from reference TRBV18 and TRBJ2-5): NAGVMQNPRHLVRRRGQEARLRCSPMKGHSHVYWYRQLPEEGLKFMVYLQKENIIDESGMPKERFSAEFPKEGPSILRIQQVVRGDSAAYFCASSPLPSEETQYFGPGTRLLVL.

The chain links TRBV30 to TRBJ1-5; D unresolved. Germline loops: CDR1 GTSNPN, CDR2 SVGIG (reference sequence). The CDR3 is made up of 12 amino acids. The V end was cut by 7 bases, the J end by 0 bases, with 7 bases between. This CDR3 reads CAYQISNQPQHF. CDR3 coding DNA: TGTGCCTACCAGATTAGCAATCAGCCCCAGCATTTT.

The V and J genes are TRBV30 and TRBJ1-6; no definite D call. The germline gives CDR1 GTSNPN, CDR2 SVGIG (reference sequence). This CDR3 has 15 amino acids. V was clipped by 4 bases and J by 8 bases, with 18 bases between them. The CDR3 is CAWMVRGEWYSPLHF. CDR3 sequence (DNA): TGTGCCTGGATGGTTCGAGGAGAATGGTATTCACCCCTCCACTTT.

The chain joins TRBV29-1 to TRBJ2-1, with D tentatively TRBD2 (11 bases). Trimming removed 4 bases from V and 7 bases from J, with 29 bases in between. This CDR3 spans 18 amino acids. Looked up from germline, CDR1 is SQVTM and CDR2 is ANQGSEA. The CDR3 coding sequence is TGCAGCGTTGGAGGGGACAGGGGAACTAGCGGGAGAAGAAATGAGCAGTTCTTC. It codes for CSVGGDRGTSGRRNEQFF.

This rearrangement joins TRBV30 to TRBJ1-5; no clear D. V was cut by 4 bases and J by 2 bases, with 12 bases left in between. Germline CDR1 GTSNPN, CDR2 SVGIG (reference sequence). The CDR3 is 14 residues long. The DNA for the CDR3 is TGTGCCTGGACGACTCCGGGAGGCAATCAGCCCCAGCATTTT. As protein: CAWTTPGGNQPQHF.

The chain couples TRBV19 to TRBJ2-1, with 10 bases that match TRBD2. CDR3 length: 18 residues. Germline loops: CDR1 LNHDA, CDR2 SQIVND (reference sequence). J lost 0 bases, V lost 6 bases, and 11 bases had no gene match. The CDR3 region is CASSPGLAPEVSYNEQFF. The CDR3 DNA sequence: TGTGCCAGTAGCCCGGGACTAGCGCCTGAAGTCTCCTACAATGAGCAGTTCTTC.

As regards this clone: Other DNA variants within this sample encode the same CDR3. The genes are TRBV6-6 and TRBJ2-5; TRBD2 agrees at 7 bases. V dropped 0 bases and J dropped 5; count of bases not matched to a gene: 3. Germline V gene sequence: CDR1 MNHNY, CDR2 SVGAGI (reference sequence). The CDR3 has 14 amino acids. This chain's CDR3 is CASSYSTGGETQYF. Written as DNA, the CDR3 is TGTGCCAGCAGTTACTCGACGGGAGGCGAGACCCAGTACTTC.

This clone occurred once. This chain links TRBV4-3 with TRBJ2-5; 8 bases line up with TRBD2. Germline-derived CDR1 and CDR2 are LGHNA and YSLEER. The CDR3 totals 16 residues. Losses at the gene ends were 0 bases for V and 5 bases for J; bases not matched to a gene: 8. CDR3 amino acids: CASSQDLGRAVETQYF. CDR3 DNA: TGCGCCAGCAGCCAAGATCTCGGGAGGGCCGTTGAGACCCAGTACTTC.

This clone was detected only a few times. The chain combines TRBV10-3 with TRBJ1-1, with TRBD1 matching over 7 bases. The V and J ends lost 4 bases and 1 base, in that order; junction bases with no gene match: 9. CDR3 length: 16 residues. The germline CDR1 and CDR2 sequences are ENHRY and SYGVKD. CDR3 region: CAISATHRGKNTEAFF. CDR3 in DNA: TGTGCCATCAGTGCTACGCACAGGGGAAAGAACACTGAAGCTTTCTTT.

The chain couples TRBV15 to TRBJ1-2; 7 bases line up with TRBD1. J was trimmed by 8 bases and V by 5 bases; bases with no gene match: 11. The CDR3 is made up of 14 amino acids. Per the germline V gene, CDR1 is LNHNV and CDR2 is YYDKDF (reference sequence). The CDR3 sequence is CATSPTGDRDGYTF. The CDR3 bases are TGTGCCACCAGCCCAACTGGTGACAGGGACGGCTACACCTTC.